This T cell receptor beta chain was observed in a study of shared clonotypes between healthy human individuals. Sorted-subset replicate PCRs used 150 to 200 ng of genomic DNA. This amount corresponded to about 29,000 T cell genomes. Assay: immunoSEQ multiplex PCR; the TCRdb copy retains only in-frame clones and omits some. The repertoire has under 1,100,000 clones, approximately 80% of them found once; the top ten carry roughly 0.61%. This CDR3 region has 17 residues. V shed 0 bases, J shed 0 bases, and the junction held 7 bases outside the gene matches. Per the germline V gene, CDR1 is SGHRS and CDR2 is YFSETQ.

The specimen was memory CD4+ T cells from PBMCs. Subset reported: CD45RA-negative fraction. The receptor's source is a man aged 18 to 30 in good health. Some clones in this sample may be carry-over from other donors' samples. The rearrangement uses TRBV5-1 and TRBJ2-3, with 7 bases that match TRBD1. In nucleotides, the CDR3 is TGCGCCAGCAGCTTGGCCCAGGGACAGCCAAGCACAGATACGCAGTATTTT. Its protein product is CASSLAQGQPSTDTQYF.